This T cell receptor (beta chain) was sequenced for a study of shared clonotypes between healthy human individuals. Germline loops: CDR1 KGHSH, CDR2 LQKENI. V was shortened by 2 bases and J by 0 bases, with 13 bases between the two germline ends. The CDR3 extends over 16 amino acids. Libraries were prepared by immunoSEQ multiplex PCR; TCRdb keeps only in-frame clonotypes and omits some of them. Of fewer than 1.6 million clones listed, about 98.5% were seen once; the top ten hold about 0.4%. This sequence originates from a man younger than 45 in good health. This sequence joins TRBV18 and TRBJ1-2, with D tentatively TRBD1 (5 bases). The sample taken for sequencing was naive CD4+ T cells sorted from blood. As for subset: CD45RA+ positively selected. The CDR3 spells CASSPGQGGPNYGYTF. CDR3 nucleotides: TGTGCCAGCTCACCAGGCCAGGGTGGCCCTAACTATGGCTACACCTTC.